Shown below are 5 T cell receptor beta chains from a single sample sequenced in a study of T cells in Graves' hyperthyroidism and ophthalmopathy. From RNA transcripts, TCR beta CDR3 regions were amplified. Initially, a first-round RT-PCR of the TCR CDR3 employed the HTBI primer set. TCRdb used MiXCR to reprocess the multiplex PCR reads, holding one entry per CDR3 protein. The sample shows under 750,000 distinct CDR3 sequences, 15% to 20% of them seen only once. Sequences were obtained from blood. These receptor sequences come from a woman between 45 and 60 years old with Graves' hyperthyroidism that later progressed to Graves' ophthalmopathy.

The V and J genes are TRBV4-2 and TRBJ1-5; D possibly corresponds to TRBD1 (5 bases). The CDR3 runs to 16 residues. The V gene lost 0 bases and the J gene lost 6 bases, with 15 bases spanning the gap. Germline V lookup: CDR1 LGHNA, CDR2 YNFKEQ. CDR3 bases: TGTGCCAGCAGCCAAGATGGTTTACAGGTCGGTCAGCCCCAGCATTTT. It encodes CASSQDGLQVGQPQHF.

The table lists this clonotype with a few counts. The chain is built from TRBV5-4 and TRBJ2-1; 12 nucleotides align to TRBD2. This CDR3 contains 15 residues. V gave up 0 bases and J gave up 9 bases; unmatched junction bases: 4. The germline CDR1 and CDR2 sequences are SGHNT and YYREEE (reference sequence). The CDR3 loop is CASSLALAGGSEQFF. The CDR3 nucleotides are TGTGCCAGCAGCTTGGCACTAGCGGGGGGAAGTGAGCAGTTCTTC.

The rearrangement links TRBV4-2 to TRBJ2-2; D not certain. The germline V and J ends were trimmed by 3 bases and 1 base, with 12 bases remaining between them. CDR3 length equals 16 residues. CDR1 and CDR2 (germline): LGHNA, YNFKEQ. The CDR3 sequence: CASSQKGTVNTGELFF. The DNA for the CDR3 is TGTGCCAGCAGCCAGAAGGGCACAGTGAACACCGGGGAGCTGTTTTTT.

Notes on this clonotype: This may be a read error: a much more frequent sequence differs by one nucleotide. The CDR3 loop reads CASSSTRTSGGPNEQFF. CDR3 coding DNA: TGTGCCAGCAGCTCAACCCGTACTAGCGGGGGACCCAATGAGCAGTTCTTC. J is TRBJ2-1 and V is TRBV7-3, with 11 bases fitting TRBD2. The CDR3 is 17 residues long. J was trimmed by 6 bases and V by 4 bases; bases with no gene match: 11. Germline assignment: CDR1 SGHTA and CDR2 FQGTGA.

J is TRBJ1-1 and V is TRBV10-3; 10 nucleotides align to TRBD1. The CDR3 totals 15 residues. Trimming cost V 4 bases and J 1 base; bases outside gene matches: 3. CDR1 is ENHRY and CDR2 is SYGVKD in the germline V gene. This chain's CDR3 is CAISVGQGGNTEAFF. Here the CDR3 DNA reads TGTGCCATCAGTGTCGGACAGGGGGGGAACACTGAAGCTTTCTTT.